The sequence of this T cell receptor beta chain was determined in a study of spatial heterogeneity in lung cancer. This CDR3 spans 13 amino acids. J lost 7 bases, V lost 1 base, and 2 bases had no gene match. Germline lookup yields CDR1 SGHTA and CDR2 FQGNSA. The time point denotes: blood at routine non-recurrence follow-up after resection. The authors sequenced whole RNA from tumor, nontumor lung or frozen PBMC without sorting. This clonotype was seen many times. TCRdb fed the 5' RACE reads into MiXCR, producing one record per CDR3 protein. The sample includes 45,000 to 65,000 distinct CDR3 sequences, roughly 7.4% of them seen just once.

This sequence was found in a female donor with early-stage non-small cell lung cancer. The source material was PBMCs, sampled at follow-up. The chain uses TRBV7-2 and TRBJ1-2; 8 bases line up with TRBD1. The CDR3 protein is CASSLGTGPGYTF. Written as DNA, the CDR3 is TGTGCCAGCAGCTTAGGGACAGGGCCTGGCTACACCTTC.